The source of this T cell receptor (beta chain) is a study of cytomegalovirus exposure and HLA in healthy donors. Germline-derived CDR1 and CDR2 are SGHDT and YYEEEE. CDR3 length equals 16 residues. J was trimmed by 1 base and V by 4 bases; bases with no gene match: 7. Worth noting for this clone: Its antigen is currently unknown.

Study conclusions and caveats: The study designated 160 or so TCR beta chains cytomegalovirus-associated.

PCR used 60 Vbeta primers and 13 Jbeta primers. The protocol was immunoSEQ multiplex PCR, while the TCRdb copy is restricted to in-frame clones and leaves out a portion. Among approximately 110,000 clones listed, approximately 70% were seen once. This TCR derives from a man between 25 and 39 years old in good health and CMV-seronegative. Material for sequencing was PBMCs. This sequence joins TRBV5-6 and TRBJ1-5; TRBD1 aligns across 8 bases. In DNA, the CDR3 is TGTGCCAGCAGCACCGGGACAGGACTAAGCAATCAGCCCCAGCATTTT. Protein product: CASSTGTGLSNQPQHF.